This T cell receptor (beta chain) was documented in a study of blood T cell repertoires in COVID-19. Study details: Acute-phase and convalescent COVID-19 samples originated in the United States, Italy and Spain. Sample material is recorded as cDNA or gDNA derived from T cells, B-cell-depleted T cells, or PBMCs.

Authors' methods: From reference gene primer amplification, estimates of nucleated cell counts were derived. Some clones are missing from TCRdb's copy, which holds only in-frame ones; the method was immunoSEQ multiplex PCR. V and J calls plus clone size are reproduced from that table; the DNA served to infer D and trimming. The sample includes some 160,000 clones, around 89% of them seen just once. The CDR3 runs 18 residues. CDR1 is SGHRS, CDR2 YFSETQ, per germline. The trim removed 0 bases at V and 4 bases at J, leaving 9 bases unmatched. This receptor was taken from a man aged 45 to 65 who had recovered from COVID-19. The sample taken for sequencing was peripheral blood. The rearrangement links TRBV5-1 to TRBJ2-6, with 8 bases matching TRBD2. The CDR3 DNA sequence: TGCGCCAGCAGCTTGGGTCTCGGGAGGGGCGCCGGGGCCAACGTCCTGACTTTC. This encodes CASSLGLGRGAGANVLTF.